This T cell receptor beta chain was found in a study of T cell responses to AZD1222 COVID-19 vaccine. Study findings and constraints: Vaccine-related CD4 TCRs covered spike, predominating at 160-218 and 743-854.

Profiled with immunoSEQ multiplex PCR; TCRdb holds only in-frame clones, not every one. The table records 150,000 to 200,000 clones, more than 80% of them present only once. As for this clone: Its antigen is currently unknown.

The CDR3 is 12 amino acids. Trimming left V 8 bases short and J 0 bases short, with 5 bases between. CDR1 and CDR2 from the germline V gene are ENHRY and SYGVKD. This material consisted of peripheral blood, taken on day 0 of AZD1222 vaccination. This sequence originates from an adult in good health. The V call is TRBV10-3, the J call TRBJ1-3, with unresolved D. In DNA form, the CDR3 reads TGTGCCATCCGAGCCTCTGGAAACACCATATATTTT. Its protein product is CAIRASGNTIYF.